This record looks at one T cell receptor (beta chain) sequence and its context. The repertoire was sequenced with immunoSEQ multiplex PCR; TCRdb's copy has only in-frame clones and lacks some. Of 96,000 or so clones in the sample, more than 90% are singletons; the top ten hold 1.5% to 2%. The data are from a study of blood T cell repertoires in COVID-19. V was shortened by 0 bases and J by 1 base, with 7 bases between the two germline ends. The germline V gene encodes CDR1 SGDLS and CDR2 YYNGEE. The CDR3 has 15 residues. Sample: peripheral blood. The chain uses TRBV9 and TRBJ2-2, with D unclear. The sequence was collected from a man aged 55 to 69 with acute or convalescent COVID-19. CDR3 amino acids: CASSVAPVNTGELFF. In DNA form, the CDR3 reads TGTGCCAGCAGCGTAGCCCCGGTGAACACCGGGGAGCTGTTTTTT. The variable domain in full, with the rest retrieved from reference TRBV9 and TRBJ2-2, is DSGVTQTPKHLITATGQRVTLRCSPRSGDLSVYWYQQSLDQGLQFLIQYYNGEERAKGNILERFSAQQFPDLHSELNLSSLELGDSALYFCASSVAPVNTGELFFGEGSRLTVL.